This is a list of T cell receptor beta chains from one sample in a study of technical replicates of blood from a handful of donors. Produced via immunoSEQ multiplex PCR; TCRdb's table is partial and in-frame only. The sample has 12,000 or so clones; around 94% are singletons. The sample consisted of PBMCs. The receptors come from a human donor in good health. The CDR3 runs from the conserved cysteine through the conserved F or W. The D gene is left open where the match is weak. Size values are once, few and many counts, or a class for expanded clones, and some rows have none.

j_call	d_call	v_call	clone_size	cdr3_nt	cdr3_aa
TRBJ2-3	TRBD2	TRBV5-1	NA	TGCGCCAGCAGCCCCGGACTAGCGGGAGGGCCGATCGATACGCAGTATTTT	CASSPGLAGGPIDTQYF
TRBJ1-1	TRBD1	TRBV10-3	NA	TGTGCCATCAGTCGACAGGGGATAGGCACTGAAGCTTTCTTT	CAISRQGIGTEAFF
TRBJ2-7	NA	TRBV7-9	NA	TGTGCCAGCAGCCCTATTACGGCCCCCGGGGGAAGTAAGTACGAGCAGTACTTC	CASSPITAPGGSKYEQYF
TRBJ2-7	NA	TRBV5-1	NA	TGCGCCAGCAGCTCACCGGCGGGCAGGTTAATCGACGAGCAGTACTTC	CASSSPAGRLIDEQYF
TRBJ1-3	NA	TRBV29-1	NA	TGCAGCGTTGATTTAGAGGGAGGAAACACCATATATTTT	CSVDLEGGNTIYF
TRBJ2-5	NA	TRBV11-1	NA	TGTGCCAGCAGCTCGCCGGGACTTCTAGAAGAGACCCAGTACTTC	CASSSPGLLEETQYF
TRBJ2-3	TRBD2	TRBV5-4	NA	TGTGCCAGCAGCTTGGTTTTGAGCGGGGCCAGAGATACGCAGTATTTT	CASSLVLSGARDTQYF
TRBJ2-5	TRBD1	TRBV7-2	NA	TGTGCCAGCAGCGCGGGACAGGCGGGGGAGACCCAGTACTTC	CASSAGQAGETQYF
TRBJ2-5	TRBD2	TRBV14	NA	TGTGCCAGCAGCCAAGTAGCGGGTGTCCAAGAGACCCAGTACTTC	CASSQVAGVQETQYF
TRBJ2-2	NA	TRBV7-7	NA	TGTGCCAGCAGCTTGTCCGGGAGGGAGCTGTTTTTT	CASSLSGRELFF
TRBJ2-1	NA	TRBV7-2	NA	TGTGCCAGCAGCCCACCAGGGGCTAGCGGTGGGTCCGGAGGTGAGCAGTTCTTC	CASSPPGASGGSGGEQFF
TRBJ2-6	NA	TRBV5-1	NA	TGCGCCAGCAGCTTATCGGTGCGGGGGGCCAACGTCCTGACTTTC	CASSLSVRGANVLTF
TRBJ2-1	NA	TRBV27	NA	TGTGCCAGTACTCCTCTTCCGACAGTTTACAATGAGCAGTTCTTC	CASTPLPTVYNEQFF
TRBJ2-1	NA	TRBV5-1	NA	TGCGCCAGCGCTAGGTTCGAGTTCAATGAGCAGTTCTTC	CASARFEFNEQFF
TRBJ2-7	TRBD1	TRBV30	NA	TGTGCCTGGAGTACCGGACAGGGGAGCTACGAGCAGTACTTC	CAWSTGQGSYEQYF
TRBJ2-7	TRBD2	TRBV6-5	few	TGTGCCAGCAGTTACGGCCGGGAGGGCTACGAGCAGTACTTC	CASSYGREGYEQYF
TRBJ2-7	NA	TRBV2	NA	TGTGCCAGCAGTAGGGAGCGGTTCTACGAGCAGTACTTC	CASSRERFYEQYF
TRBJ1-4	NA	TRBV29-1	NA	TGCAGCGTTGACCCTACACTCACAGGGAAAGAACTGTTTTTT	CSVDPTLTGKELFF
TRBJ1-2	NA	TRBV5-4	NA	TGTGCCAGCAGCTCCCTAACCCGAGAGGACTATGGCTACACCTTC	CASSSLTREDYGYTF
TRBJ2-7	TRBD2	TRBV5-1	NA	TGCGCCAGCAGCTTCACCCCCCCCGGGACTAGCGGGAGCTACGAGCAGTACTTC	CASSFTPPGTSGSYEQYF
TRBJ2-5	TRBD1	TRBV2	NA	TGTGCCAGCAACGGACAGGGGGAGACCCAGTACTTC	CASNGQGETQYF
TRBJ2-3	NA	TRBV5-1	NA	TGCGCCAGCAGCTTGGAGGGGCGCGAGGGCACAGATACGCAGTATTTT	CASSLEGREGTDTQYF
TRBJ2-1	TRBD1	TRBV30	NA	TGTGCCTGGAGTGTAGGTTGGCAGGGGGCCAATGAGCAGTTCTTC	CAWSVGWQGANEQFF
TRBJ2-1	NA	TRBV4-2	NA	TGTGCCAGCAGCCAAATAGACTCAGACAATGAGCAGTTCTTC	CASSQIDSDNEQFF
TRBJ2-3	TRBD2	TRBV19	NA	TGTGCCAGTAGTTCTAGACTAGCGGGAAGCACAGATACGCAGTATTTT	CASSSRLAGSTDTQYF
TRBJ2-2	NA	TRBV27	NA	TGTGCCAGCAGTCTGAGGGGACATTACACCGGGGAGCTGTTTTTT	CASSLRGHYTGELFF
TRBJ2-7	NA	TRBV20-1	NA	TGCAGTGCTAAGGGGGTCTACGAGCAGTACTTC	CSAKGVYEQYF